This TCR beta chain appears in the sequencing data of a study of response to subunit inactivated influenza vaccine. Points from the study as a whole: Authors suggested each seasonal influenza vaccination recruits few new T cells.

This CDR3 spans 16 amino acids. The germline V and J ends were trimmed by 1 base and 5 bases, with 12 bases remaining between them. Per germline, CDR1 SGHVS and CDR2 FNYEAQ. TCRdb used MiXCR to reprocess the RT-PCR reads, holding one entry per CDR3 protein. The sample has fewer than 600,000 distinct CDR3 sequences, around 7.9% seen once; the top ten hold around 13%. This clonotype turned up a few times. The target antigen is unknown. This chain links TRBV7-6 with TRBJ1-6, with a tentative D call TRBD1 (6 bases). This receptor was identified in a man between 50 and 69 years old who received an inactivated influenza vaccine. This specimen consisted of PBMCs from blood, obtained 23 months after vaccination. In nucleotides, the CDR3 is TGTGCCAGCAGCTTAGTTGAGGACAGCCATAATTCACCCCTCCACTTT. Translated, it gives CASSLVEDSHNSPLHF.